The clone carrying this T cell receptor beta chain was seen more than once but under ten times. What it binds is not known. The sample belongs to a study of cytomegalovirus exposure and HLA in healthy donors. Background on the study: The early release's HLA-typed donors yielded 78 million or so unique TCRs.

CDR3 length equals 13 residues. CDR1 and CDR2 from the germline V gene are MNHEY and SMNVEV (reference sequence). Trimming removed 3 bases from V and 1 base from J, with 7 bases in between. It was with 60 Vbeta and 13 Jbeta primers that the PCR ran. Some clones are missing from TCRdb's copy, which holds only in-frame ones; the method was immunoSEQ multiplex PCR. The table shows 130,000 or so clones, with around 79% occurring only once. Regarding the study as a whole: Later on, an analysis tied 15,000 to 20,000 TCR beta sequences to HLA alleles at 0.05 false discovery rate. A later analysis showed that HLA-associated TCR beta chains had undergone more clonal expansion than equally common others.

The TCR comes from a woman between 40 and 50 years old in good health and CMV-seronegative. The sequencing sample was made of PBMCs. The chain has TRBV27 and TRBJ2-7; no definite D call. CDR3 bases: TGTGCCAGCAGTTTGAGGTTTTCCTACGAGCAGTACTTC. Translating gives CASSLRFSYEQYF.